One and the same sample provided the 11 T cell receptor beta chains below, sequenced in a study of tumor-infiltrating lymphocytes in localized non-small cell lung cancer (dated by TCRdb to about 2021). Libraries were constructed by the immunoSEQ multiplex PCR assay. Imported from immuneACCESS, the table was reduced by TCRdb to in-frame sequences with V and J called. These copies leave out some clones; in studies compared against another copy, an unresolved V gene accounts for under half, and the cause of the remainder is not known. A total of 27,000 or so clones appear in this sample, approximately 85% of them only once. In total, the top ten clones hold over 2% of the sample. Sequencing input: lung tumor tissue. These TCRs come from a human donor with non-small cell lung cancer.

The CDR3 is CASSFRGIGTNEKLFF. CDR3 nucleotide sequence: TGTGCCAGCAGCTTCAGGGGGATTGGAACTAATGAAAAACTGTTTTTT. The chain combines TRBV5-6 with TRBJ1-4; 7 nucleotides agree with TRBD1. Germline loops: CDR1 SGHDT, CDR2 YYEEEE. The CDR3 spans 16 residues. J gave up 1 base and V 2 bases, and 5 bases lay outside the gene matches.

Here the CDR3 DNA reads TGCGCCAGCAGCTTGGACAGGGGGAATGGCTACACCTTC. It encodes CASSLDRGNGYTF. This chain joins TRBV5-1 and TRBJ1-2; 8 bases align to TRBD1. The V and J ends lost 0 bases and 6 bases, in that order; junction bases with no gene match: 1. The V gene's germline CDR1 is SGHRS and CDR2 YFSETQ. This CDR3 has 13 amino acids.

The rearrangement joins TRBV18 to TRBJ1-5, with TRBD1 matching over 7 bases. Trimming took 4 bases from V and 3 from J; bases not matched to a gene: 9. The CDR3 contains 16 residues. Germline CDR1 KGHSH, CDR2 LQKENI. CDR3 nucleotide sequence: TGTGCCAGCTCACTTAACCCCGACAGGGTCAATCAGCCCCAGCATTTT. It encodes CASSLNPDRVNQPQHF.

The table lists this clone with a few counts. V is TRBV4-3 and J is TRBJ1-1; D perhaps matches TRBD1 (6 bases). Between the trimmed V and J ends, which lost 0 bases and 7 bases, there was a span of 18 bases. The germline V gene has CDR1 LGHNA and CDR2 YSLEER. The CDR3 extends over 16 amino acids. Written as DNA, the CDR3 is TGCGCCAGCAGCCAAGAGGCGGGAGGGGGTGTTCGTGAAGCTTTCTTT. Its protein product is CASSQEAGGGVREAFF.

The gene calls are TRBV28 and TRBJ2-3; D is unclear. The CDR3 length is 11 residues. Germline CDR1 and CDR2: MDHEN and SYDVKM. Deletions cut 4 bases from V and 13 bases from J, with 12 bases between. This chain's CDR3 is CASSYPPLEYF. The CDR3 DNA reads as TGTGCCAGCAGTTACCCCCCCCTGGAGTATTTT.

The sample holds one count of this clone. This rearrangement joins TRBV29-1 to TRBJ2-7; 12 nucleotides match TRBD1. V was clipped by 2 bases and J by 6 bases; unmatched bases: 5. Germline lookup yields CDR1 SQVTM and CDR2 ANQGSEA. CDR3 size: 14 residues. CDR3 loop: CSVEPGQGAGEQYF. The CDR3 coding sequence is TGCAGCGTTGAACCGGGACAGGGGGCGGGCGAGCAGTACTTC.

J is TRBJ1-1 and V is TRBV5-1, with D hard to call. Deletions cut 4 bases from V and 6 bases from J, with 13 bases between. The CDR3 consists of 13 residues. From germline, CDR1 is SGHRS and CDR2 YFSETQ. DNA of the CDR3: TGCGCCAGCAGCCCAGGACGGGGTGCTGAAGCTTTCTTT. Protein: CASSPGRGAEAFF.

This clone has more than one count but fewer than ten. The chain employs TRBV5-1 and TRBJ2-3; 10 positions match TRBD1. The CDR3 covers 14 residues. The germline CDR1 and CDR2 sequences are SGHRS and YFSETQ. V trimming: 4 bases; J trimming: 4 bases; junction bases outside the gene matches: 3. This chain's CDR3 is CASSTGQGADTQYF. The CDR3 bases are TGCGCCAGCAGCACCGGACAGGGGGCAGATACGCAGTATTTT.

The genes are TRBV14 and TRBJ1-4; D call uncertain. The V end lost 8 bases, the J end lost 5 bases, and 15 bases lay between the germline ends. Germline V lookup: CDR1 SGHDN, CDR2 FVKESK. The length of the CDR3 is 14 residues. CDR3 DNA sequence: TGTGCCAGCGCCCCGGGCAGCTCGAATGAAAAACTGTTTTTT. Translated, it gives CASAPGSSNEKLFF. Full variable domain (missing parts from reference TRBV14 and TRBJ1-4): EAGVTQFPSHSVIEKGQTVTLRCDPISGHDNLYWYRRVMGKEIKFLLHFVKESKQDESGMPNNRFLAERTGGTYSTLKVQPAELEDSGVYFCASAPGSSNEKLFFGSGTQLSVL.

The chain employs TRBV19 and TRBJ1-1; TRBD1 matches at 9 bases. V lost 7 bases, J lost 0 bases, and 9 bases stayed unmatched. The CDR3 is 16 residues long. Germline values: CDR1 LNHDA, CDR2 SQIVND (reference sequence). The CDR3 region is CASNGGTGYVNTEAFF. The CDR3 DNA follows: TGTGCCAGTAATGGGGGGACAGGGTACGTGAACACTGAAGCTTTCTTT.

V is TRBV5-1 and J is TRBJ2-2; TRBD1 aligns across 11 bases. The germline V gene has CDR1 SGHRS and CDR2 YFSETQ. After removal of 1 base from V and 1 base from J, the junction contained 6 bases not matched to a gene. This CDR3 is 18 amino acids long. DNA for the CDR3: TGCGCCAGCAGCTTGCGGGACAGGGGGATGAGGAACACCGGGGAGCTGTTTTTT. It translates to CASSLRDRGMRNTGELFF.